This TCR beta chain was sequenced for a study of cytomegalovirus exposure and HLA in healthy donors. At the time of sampling, donors were nominally healthy, though unrecorded immune exposures were likely. V shed 3 bases and J shed 9 bases, with 12 bases lying between them. Germline-derived CDR1 and CDR2 are MDHEN and SYDVKM. The CDR3 extends over 13 amino acids. Study-wide points: Certain indistinguishable V segments, among them TRBV6-2 and TRBV6-3, were excluded. The authors considered a cluster of highly shared sequence variants likely to be a sequencing artifact.

On this clone: No antigen is known for it.

Researchers ran the PCR with 60 Vbeta and 13 Jbeta primers. Assay: immunoSEQ multiplex PCR; the TCRdb copy retains only in-frame clones and omits some. The sample carries approximately 120,000 clones, around 73% recorded once. The chain carries TRBV28 and TRBJ2-1, with a tentative D call TRBD1 (6 bases). The sequencing sample was made of PBMCs. This TCR derives from a man aged 25 to 40 in good health and CMV-seropositive. The CDR3 loop is CASSFPGDSEQFF. In nucleotides, the CDR3 is TGTGCCAGCAGTTTCCCAGGGGATTCTGAGCAGTTCTTC.